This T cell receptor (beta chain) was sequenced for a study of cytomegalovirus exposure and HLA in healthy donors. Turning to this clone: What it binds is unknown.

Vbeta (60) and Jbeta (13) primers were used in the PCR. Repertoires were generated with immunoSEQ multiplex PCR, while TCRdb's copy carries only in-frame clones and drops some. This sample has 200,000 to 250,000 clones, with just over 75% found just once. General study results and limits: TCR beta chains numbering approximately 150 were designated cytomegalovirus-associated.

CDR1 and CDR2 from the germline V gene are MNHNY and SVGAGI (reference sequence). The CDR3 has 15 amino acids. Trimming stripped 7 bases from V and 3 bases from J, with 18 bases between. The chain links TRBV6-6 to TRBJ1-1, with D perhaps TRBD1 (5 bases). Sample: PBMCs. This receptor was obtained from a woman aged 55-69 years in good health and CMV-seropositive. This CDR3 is CASIQGEGYYTEAFF. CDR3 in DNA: TGTGCCAGCATCCAAGGGGAGGGGTATTACACTGAAGCTTTCTTT.